This T cell receptor beta chain came from a study of blood T cells in healthy people across ages. CDR3 length: 14 amino acids. The V gene's germline CDR1 is SGHAT and CDR2 FQNNGV. The germline V and J ends were trimmed by 4 bases and 6 bases, with 10 bases remaining between them. With regard to this clonotype: Its target is not known.

Donors were healthy Caucasian individuals from Russia aged about 6 to 90. Study findings and constraints: Both naive CD4+ cell counts and diversity were greater in long-lived donors than in aged donors. Researchers deemed the diversity estimates from one million T cells underestimates.

A sample-barcoded 5' primer and a J-beta primer mix were used in a second PCR of roughly 7 to 12 cycles. Each sample provided no less than 3 million CDR3-containing paired-end reads. Using its own MiXCR run on the 5' RACE reads, TCRdb lists one record per CDR3 protein. The sample holds about 1.1 million distinct CDR3 sequences; 35% to 40% are singletons and the top ten take about an eighth. The sample was blood. The receptor's source is a man aged 18 to 35 in good health. The V and J genes are TRBV11-2 and TRBJ1-6, with a weak D call TRBD1 (6 bases). CDR3 sequence reads: CASSSPRGNSPLHF. CDR3 bases: TGTGCCAGCAGCTCCCCCAGGGGTAATTCACCCCTCCACTTT. Together with reference TRBV11-2 and TRBJ1-6, the CDR3 gives the full variable domain: EAGVAQSPRYKIIEKRQSVAFWCNPISGHATLYWYQQILGQGPKLLIQFQNNGVVDDSQLPKDRFSAERLKGVDSTLKIQPAKLEDSAVYLCASSSPRGNSPLHFGNGTRLTVT.